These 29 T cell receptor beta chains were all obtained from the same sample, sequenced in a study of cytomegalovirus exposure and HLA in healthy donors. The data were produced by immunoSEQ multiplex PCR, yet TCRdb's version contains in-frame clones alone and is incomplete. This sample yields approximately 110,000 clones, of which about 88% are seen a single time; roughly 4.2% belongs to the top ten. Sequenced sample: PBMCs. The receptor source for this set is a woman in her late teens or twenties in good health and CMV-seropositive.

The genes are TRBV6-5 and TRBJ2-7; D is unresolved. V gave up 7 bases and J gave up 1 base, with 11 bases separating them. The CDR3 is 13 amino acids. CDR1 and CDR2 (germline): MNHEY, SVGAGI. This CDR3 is CASTTPGSYEQYF. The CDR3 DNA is TGTGCCAGCACTACCCCCGGTTCCTACGAGCAGTACTTC.

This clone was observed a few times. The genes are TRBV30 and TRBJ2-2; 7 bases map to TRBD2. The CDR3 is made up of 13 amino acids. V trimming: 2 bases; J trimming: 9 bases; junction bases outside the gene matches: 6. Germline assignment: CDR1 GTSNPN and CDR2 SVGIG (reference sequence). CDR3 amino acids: CAWSPGRGRELFF. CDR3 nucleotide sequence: TGTGCCTGGAGTCCAGGGAGGGGCAGGGAGCTGTTTTTT.

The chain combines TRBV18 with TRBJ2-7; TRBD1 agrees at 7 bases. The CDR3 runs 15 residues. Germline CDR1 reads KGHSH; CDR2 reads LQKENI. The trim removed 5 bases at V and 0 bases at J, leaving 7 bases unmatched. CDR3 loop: CASSVGQHSSYEQYF. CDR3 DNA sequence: TGTGCCAGCTCAGTGGGACAGCACAGCTCCTACGAGCAGTACTTC.

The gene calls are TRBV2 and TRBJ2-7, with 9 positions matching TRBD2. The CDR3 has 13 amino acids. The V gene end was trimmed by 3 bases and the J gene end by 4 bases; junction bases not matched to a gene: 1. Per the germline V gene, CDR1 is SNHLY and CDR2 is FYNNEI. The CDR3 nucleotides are TGTGCCAGCAGTGATGGACTAGCGTACGAGCAGTACTTC. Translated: CASSDGLAYEQYF.

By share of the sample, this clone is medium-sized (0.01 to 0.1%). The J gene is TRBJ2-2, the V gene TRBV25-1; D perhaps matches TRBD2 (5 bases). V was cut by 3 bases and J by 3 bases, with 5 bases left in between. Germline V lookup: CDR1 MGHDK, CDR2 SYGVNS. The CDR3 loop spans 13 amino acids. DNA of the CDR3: TGTGCCAGCAGTGAGCGGGACACCGGGGAGCTGTTTTTT. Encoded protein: CASSERDTGELFF.

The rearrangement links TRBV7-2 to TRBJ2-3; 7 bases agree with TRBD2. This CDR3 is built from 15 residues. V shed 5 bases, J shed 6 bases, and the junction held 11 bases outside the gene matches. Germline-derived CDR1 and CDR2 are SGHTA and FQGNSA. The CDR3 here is CASSPTGGSMDTQYF. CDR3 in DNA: TGTGCCAGCAGCCCAACCGGCGGGAGTATGGATACGCAGTATTTT. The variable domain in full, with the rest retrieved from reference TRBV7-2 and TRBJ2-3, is GAGVSQSPSNKVTEKGKDVELRCDPISGHTALYWYRQSLGQGLEFLIYFQGNSAPDKSGLPSDRFSAERTGGSVSTLTIQRTQQEDSAVYLCASSPTGGSMDTQYFGPGTRLTVL.

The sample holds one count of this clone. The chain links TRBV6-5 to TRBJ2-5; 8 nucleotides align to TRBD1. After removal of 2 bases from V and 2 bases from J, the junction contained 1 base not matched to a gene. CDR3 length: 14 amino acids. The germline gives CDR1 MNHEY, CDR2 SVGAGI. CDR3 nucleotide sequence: TGTGCCAGCAGTTACCGGGACAGGCAAGAGACCCAGTACTTC. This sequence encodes CASSYRDRQETQYF.

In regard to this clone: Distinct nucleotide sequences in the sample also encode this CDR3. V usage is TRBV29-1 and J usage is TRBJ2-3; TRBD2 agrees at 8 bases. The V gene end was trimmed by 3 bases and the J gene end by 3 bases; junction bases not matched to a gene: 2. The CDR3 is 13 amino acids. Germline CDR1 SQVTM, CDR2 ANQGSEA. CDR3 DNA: TGCAGCGTTGACGGCGGGGGGACAGATACGCAGTATTTT. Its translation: CSVDGGGTDTQYF.

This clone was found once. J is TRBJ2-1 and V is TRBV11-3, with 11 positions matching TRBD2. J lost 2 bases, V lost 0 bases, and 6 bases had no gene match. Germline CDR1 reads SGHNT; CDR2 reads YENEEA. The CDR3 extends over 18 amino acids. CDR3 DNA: TGTGCCAGCAGCTTAGATAGGGCTAGCGGGGGGCCCTACAATGAGCAGTTCTTC. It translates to CASSLDRASGGPYNEQFF.

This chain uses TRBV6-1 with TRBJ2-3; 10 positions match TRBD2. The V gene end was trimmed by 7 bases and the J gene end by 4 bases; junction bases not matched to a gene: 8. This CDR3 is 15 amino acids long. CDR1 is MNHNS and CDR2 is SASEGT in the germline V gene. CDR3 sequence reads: CASKMGLAGADTQYF. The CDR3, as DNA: TGTGCCAGCAAGATGGGGCTAGCGGGGGCAGATACGCAGTATTTT.

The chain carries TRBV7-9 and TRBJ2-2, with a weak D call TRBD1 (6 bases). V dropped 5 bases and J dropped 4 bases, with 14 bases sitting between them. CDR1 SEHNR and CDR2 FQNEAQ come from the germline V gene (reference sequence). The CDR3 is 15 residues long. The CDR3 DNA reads TGTGCCAGCAGCCGTCGGTCGGACAGCACCGGGGAGCTGTTTTTT. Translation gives CASSRRSDSTGELFF.

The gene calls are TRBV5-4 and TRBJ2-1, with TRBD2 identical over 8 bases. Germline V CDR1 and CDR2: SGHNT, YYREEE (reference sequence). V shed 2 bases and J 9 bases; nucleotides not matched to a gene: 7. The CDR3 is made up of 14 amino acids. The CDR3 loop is CASSFPGGHGEQFF. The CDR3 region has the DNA TGTGCCAGCAGCTTCCCGGGAGGGCATGGTGAGCAGTTCTTC.

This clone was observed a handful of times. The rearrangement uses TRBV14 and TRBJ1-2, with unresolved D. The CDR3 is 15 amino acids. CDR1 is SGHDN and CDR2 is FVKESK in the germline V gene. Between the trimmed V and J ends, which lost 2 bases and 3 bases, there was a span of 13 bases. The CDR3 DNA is TGTGCCAGCAGCCAATTGGGGAGTGGGGACTATGGCTACACCTTC. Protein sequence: CASSQLGSGDYGYTF.

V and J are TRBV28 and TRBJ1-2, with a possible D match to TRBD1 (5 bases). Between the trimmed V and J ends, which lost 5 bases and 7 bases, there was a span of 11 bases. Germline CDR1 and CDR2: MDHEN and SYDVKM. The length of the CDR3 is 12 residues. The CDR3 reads CASSQGISGYTF. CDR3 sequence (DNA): TGTGCCAGCAGTCAGGGTATATCTGGCTACACCTTC.

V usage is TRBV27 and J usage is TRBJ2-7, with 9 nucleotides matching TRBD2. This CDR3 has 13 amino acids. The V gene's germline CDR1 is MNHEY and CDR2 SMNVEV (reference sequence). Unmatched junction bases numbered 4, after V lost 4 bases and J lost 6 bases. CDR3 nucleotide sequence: TGTGCCAGCAGTTCAGCGGGAGGCGCCGAGCAGTACTTC. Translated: CASSSAGGAEQYF.

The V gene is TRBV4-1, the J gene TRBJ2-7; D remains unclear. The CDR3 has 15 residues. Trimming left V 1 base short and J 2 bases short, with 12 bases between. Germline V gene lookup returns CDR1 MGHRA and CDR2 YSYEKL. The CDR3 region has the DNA TGCGCCAGCAGCCAAGTCCTATTTCTGGCCTACGAGCAGTACTTC. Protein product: CASSQVLFLAYEQYF.

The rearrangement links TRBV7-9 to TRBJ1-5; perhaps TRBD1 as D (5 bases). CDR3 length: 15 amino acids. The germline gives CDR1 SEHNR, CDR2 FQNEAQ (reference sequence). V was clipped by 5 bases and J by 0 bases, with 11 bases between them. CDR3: CASSLGANSNQPQHF. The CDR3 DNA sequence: TGTGCCAGCAGCCTAGGGGCCAATAGCAATCAGCCCCAGCATTTT.

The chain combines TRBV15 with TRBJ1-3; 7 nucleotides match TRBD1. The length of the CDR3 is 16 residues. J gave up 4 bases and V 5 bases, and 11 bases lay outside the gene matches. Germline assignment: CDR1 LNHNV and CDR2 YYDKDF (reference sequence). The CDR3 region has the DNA TGTGCCACCAGCGGAACCAGGGGGTTGAAAGGAAACACCATATATTTT. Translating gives CATSGTRGLKGNTIYF.

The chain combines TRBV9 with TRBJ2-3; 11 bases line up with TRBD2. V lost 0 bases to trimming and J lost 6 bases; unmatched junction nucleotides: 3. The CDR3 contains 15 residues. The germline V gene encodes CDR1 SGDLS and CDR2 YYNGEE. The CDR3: CASSVGLAGGDTQYF. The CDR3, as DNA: TGTGCCAGCAGCGTAGGCCTAGCGGGAGGTGATACGCAGTATTTT.

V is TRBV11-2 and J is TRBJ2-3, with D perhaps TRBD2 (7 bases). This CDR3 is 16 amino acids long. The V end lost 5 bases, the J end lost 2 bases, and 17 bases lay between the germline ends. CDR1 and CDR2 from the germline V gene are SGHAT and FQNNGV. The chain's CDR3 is CASSAIRGAHTDTQYF. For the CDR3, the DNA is TGTGCCAGCAGCGCAATCCGGGGGGCCCACACAGATACGCAGTATTTT.

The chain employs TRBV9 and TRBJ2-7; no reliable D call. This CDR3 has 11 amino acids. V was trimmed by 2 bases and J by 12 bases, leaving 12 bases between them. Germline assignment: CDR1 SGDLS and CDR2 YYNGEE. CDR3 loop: CASSVPPGWYF. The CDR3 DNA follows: TGTGCCAGCAGCGTCCCTCCGGGTTGGTACTTC.

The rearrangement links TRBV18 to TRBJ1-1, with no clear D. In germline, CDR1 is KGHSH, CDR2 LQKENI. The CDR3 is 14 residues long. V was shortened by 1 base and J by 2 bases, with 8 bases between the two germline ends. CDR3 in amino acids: CASSPLLSNTEAFF. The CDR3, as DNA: TGTGCCAGCTCACCACTCTTATCCAACACTGAAGCTTTCTTT. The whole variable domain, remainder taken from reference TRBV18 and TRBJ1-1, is NAGVMQNPRHLVRRRGQEARLRCSPMKGHSHVYWYRQLPEEGLKFMVYLQKENIIDESGMPKERFSAEFPKEGPSILRIQQVVRGDSAAYFCASSPLLSNTEAFFGQGTRLTVV.

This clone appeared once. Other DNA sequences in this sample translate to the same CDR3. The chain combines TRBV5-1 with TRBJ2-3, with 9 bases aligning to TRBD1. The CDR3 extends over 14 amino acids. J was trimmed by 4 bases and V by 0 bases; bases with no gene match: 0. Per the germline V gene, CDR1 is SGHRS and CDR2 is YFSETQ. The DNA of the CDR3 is TGCGCCAGCAGCTTGGGACAGGGGGCAGATACGCAGTATTTT. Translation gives CASSLGQGADTQYF.

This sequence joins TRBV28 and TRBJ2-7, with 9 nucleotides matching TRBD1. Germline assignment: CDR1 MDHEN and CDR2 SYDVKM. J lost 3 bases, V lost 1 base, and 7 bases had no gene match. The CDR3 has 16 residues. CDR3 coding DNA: TGTGCCAGCAGTTTATCCCGACAGGGGGGATACTACGAGCAGTACTTC. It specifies CASSLSRQGGYYEQYF.

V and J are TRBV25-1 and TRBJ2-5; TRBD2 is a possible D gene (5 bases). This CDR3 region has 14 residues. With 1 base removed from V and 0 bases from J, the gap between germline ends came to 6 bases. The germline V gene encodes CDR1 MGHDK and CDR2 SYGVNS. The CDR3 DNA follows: TGTGCCAGCAGTGAATCGGACTACCAAGAGACCCAGTACTTC. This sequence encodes CASSESDYQETQYF. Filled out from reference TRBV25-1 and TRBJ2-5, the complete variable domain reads EADIYQTPRYLVIGTGKKITLECSQTMGHDKMYWYQQDPGMELHLIHYSYGVNSTEKGDLSSESTVSRIRTEHFPLTLESARPSHTSQYLCASSESDYQETQYFGPGTRLLVL.

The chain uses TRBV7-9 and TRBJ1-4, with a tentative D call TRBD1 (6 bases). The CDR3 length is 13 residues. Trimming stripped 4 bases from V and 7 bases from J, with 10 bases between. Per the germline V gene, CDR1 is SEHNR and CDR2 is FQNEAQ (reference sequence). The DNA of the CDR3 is TGTGCCAGCAGCTGGGGGCAGGGTGAAAAACTGTTTTTT. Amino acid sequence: CASSWGQGEKLFF.

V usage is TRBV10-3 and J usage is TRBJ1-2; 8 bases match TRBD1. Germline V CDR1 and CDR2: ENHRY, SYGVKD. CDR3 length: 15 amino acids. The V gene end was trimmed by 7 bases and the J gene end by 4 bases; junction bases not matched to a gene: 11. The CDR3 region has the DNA TGTGCCATCACGGAAGACAGGGGTTTGGGCTATGGCTACACCTTC. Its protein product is CAITEDRGLGYGYTF.

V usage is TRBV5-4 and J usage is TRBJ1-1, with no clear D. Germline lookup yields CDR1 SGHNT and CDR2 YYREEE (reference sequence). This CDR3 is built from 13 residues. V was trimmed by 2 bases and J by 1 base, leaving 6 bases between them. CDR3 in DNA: TGTGCCAGCAGCTTAGCATCGAACACTGAAGCTTTCTTT. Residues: CASSLASNTEAFF.

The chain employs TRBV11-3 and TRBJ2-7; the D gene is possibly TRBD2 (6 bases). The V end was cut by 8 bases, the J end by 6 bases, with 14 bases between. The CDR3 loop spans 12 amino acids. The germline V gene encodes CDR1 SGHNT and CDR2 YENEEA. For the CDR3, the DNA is TGTGCCAGCGGAAGTCGGGGAGGCGAGCAGTACTTC. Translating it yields CASGSRGGEQYF.